This TCR beta chain was profiled in a study of human T cells and chemical hapten exposure. Study at large: The study traced per-sample TCR yield variation mainly to small differences in pooled library volumes.

Via MiXCR, TCRdb re-called the RACE reads, giving one row per CDR3 protein. Among 350,000 to 400,000 distinct CDR3 sequences listed, under 6.5% were seen once. Time point defined: patch test 2, 6 weeks after DPC sensitization. Described treatment: therapeutic diphenylcyclopropenone sensitization with weekly scalp DPC. In regard to this clonotype: The antigen remains undetermined.

The CDR3 totals 17 residues. V lost 3 bases, J lost 0 bases, and 17 bases lay in between. Germline lookup yields CDR1 MDHEN and CDR2 SYDVKM. General study points: Patch test score was positively correlated with the counts of TCRs that had expanded at PT1.

The sample was whole blood, taken in connection with sensitization to the hapten diphenylcyclopropenone (DPC). This clonotype originated in a woman aged 18 to 35 with alopecia areata. Some clones in this sample may be carry-over from other donors' samples. The V call is TRBV28, the J call TRBJ1-1, with unresolved D. This chain's CDR3 is CASSFRQVATMNTEAFF. The CDR3 DNA is TGTGCCAGCAGTTTCAGGCAGGTCGCGACCATGAACACTGAAGCTTTCTTT.